This entry features one T cell receptor (beta chain) sequence. The sample originates from a study of blood T cell repertoires in COVID-19. About the study: The United States, Italy and Spain provided the acute and convalescent COVID-19 samples. PBMCs, B-cell-depleted T cells, or T cells were the source of the cDNA or gDNA that made up the material.

J gave up 8 bases and V 3 bases, and 12 bases lay outside the gene matches. The CDR3 length is 16 residues. Germline assignment: CDR1 SGHAT and CDR2 FQNNGV. Authors' methods: The assay estimated nucleated cells by amplifying reference gene primers. Method: immunoSEQ multiplex PCR; TCRdb's copy keeps in-frame clones and lacks some. That table gives V, J and clone size, and the DNA gave D and trimming. The sample lists under 45,000 clones, approximately 86% occurring once. V is TRBV11-2 and J is TRBJ2-1; 8 bases match TRBD2. This sequence originates from a man aged 35 to 55 with active COVID-19. The sequencing input was peripheral blood. This CDR3 is CASSLGGTRRGDEQFF. CDR3 nucleotides: TGTGCCAGCAGCTTGGGCGGGACTAGAAGGGGGGATGAGCAGTTCTTC.